Listed here are 31 T cell receptor beta chains from one sample, sequenced in a study of blood T cell repertoires in COVID-19 (dated by TCRdb to about 2020). Libraries were prepared through the immunoSEQ multiplex PCR assay. In its TCRdb copy, this immuneACCESS table keeps in-frame sequences only and misses some clones. Where compared with another copy, unresolved V genes explain less than half of these, and the others have no known cause. This sample holds some 280,000 clones; 85% were observed only once. The top ten constitute 4.1% of the sample. The material sequenced was peripheral blood. These receptors originate from a woman between 45 and 60 years old with active or convalescent COVID-19.

This clone was observed a few times. This sequence joins TRBV16 and TRBJ1-3; tentatively, D is TRBD1 (5 bases). The CDR3 runs to 15 residues. V was trimmed by 1 base and J by 0 bases, leaving 7 bases between them. The germline V gene has CDR1 KGHSY and CDR2 FQNENV. The CDR3: CASSQWGSSGNTIYF. CDR3 sequence (DNA): TGTGCCAGCAGCCAATGGGGCAGCTCTGGAAACACCATATATTTT.

This clone was seen a few times. The rearrangement joins TRBV3-1 (or the pseudogene TRBV3-2) to TRBJ1-1; D gene ambiguous. The CDR3 is 14 residues long. From germline, CDR1 is LGHDT and CDR2 YNNKEL (reference sequence). Trimming removed 3 bases at V and 1 base at J, with 9 bases between. Here the CDR3 DNA reads TGTGCCAGCAGCCAGCGGGATCAGAACACTGAAGCTTTCTTT. Translation gives CASSQRDQNTEAFF.

CDR3 DNA sequence: TGTGCCAGCAGCAACAGGGGACGTAATTCACCCCTCCACTTT. It is translated as CASSNRGRNSPLHF. The chain couples TRBV7-3 to TRBJ1-6; TRBD1 matches 7 bases. The CDR3 runs to 14 residues. Trimming took 5 bases from V and 6 from J; bases not matched to a gene: 4. Germline CDR1 reads SGHTA; CDR2 reads FQGTGA.

Ten or more counts support this clone. This chain uses TRBV3-1 (or the pseudogene TRBV3-2) with TRBJ1-2; 7 bases fit TRBD1. Trimming at V came to 3 bases and at J to 4 bases, leaving 8 bases not matched to a gene. Per the germline V gene, CDR1 is LGHDT and CDR2 is YNNKEL (reference sequence). This CDR3 is 15 amino acids long. This chain's CDR3 is CASSQRAGGSYGYTF. CDR3 DNA: TGTGCCAGCAGCCAGAGGGCAGGGGGAAGCTATGGCTACACCTTC.

V is TRBV6-5 and J is TRBJ1-2; D is unresolved. This CDR3 is built from 15 residues. Germline V lookup: CDR1 MNHEY, CDR2 SVGAGI. Between the trimmed V and J ends, which lost 0 bases and 2 bases, there was a span of 10 bases. As DNA, the CDR3 is TGTGCCAGCAGTTACTCGAGGTCCGGGAACTATGGCTACACCTTC. The encoded protein is CASSYSRSGNYGYTF.

The chain combines TRBV12-5 with TRBJ1-1; 9 bases align to TRBD1. The ends lost 6 bases at V and 0 bases at J; junction bases unmatched: 20. The CDR3 loop spans 20 amino acids. CDR1 LGHNT and CDR2 FRNRAP come from the germline V gene. Here the CDR3 reads CASGPRGYRDRDSMNTEAFF. CDR3 in DNA: TGTGCTAGTGGCCCGAGGGGGTACCGGGACAGGGATAGTATGAACACTGAAGCTTTCTTT.

This chain links TRBV19 with TRBJ1-5; TRBD1 might be the D (5 bases). Germline CDR1 reads LNHDA; CDR2 reads SQIVND (reference sequence). The CDR3 extends over 16 amino acids. V lost 3 bases and J 3 bases, leaving 15 bases between the germline ends. Written as DNA, the CDR3 is TGTGCCAGTAGTATCGGGAAAGGGGAGGCCAATCAGCCCCAGCATTTT. As protein: CASSIGKGEANQPQHF. Supplemented by reference TRBV19 and TRBJ1-5, the full variable domain reads DGGITQSPKYLFRKEGQNVTLSCEQNLNHDAMYWYRQDPGQGLRLIYYSQIVNDFQKGDIAEGYSVSREKKESFPLTVTSAQKNPTAFYLCASSIGKGEANQPQHFGDGTRLSIL.

This sequence joins TRBV7-9 and TRBJ2-7, with 7 bases lining up with TRBD2. Germline V gene sequence: CDR1 SEHNR, CDR2 FQNEAQ (reference sequence). Unmatched junction bases numbered 5, after V lost 1 base and J lost 2 bases. The CDR3 covers 15 residues. The CDR3 DNA reads TGTGCCAGCAGCTTAGGTGCTAGCGGAGCCTACGAGCAGTACTTC. It codes for CASSLGASGAYEQYF.

This chain links TRBV6-2 or TRBV6-3 with TRBJ2-7, with 10 bases that match TRBD2. Germline V gives CDR1 MNHEY, CDR2 SVGEGT. The CDR3 consists of 17 residues. J lost 4 bases, V lost 0 bases, and 9 bases had no gene match. The CDR3 coding sequence is TGTGCCAGCAGTTACTCGAAGGTAGCGGGAGGCGTTTACGAGCAGTACTTC. Protein: CASSYSKVAGGVYEQYF.

The rearrangement links TRBV7-9 to TRBJ2-7; 8 positions match TRBD1. With 2 bases clipped from V and 0 bases from J, the junction kept 0 bases outside the gene matches. This CDR3 is built from 14 residues. The germline CDR1 and CDR2 sequences are SEHNR and FQNEAQ (reference sequence). CDR3 in amino acids: CASSLQGASYEQYF. DNA for the CDR3: TGTGCCAGCAGCTTACAGGGGGCCTCCTACGAGCAGTACTTC.

This clone was recorded only once. The chain combines TRBV4-2 with TRBJ2-7, with TRBD2 identical over 7 bases. The J segment lost 4 bases and the V segment lost 4 bases, leaving 10 bases of the junction unmatched. The CDR3 covers 15 residues. Germline loops: CDR1 LGHNA, CDR2 YNFKEQ. The DNA of the CDR3 is TGTGCCAGCAGCCTAAACCCAGCGGGACCTTACGAGCAGTACTTC. This encodes CASSLNPAGPYEQYF.

The V call is TRBV3-1 (or the pseudogene TRBV3-2), the J call TRBJ2-3, with TRBD1 matching over 12 bases. Germline CDR1 and CDR2: LGHDT and YNNKEL (reference sequence). V shed 5 bases and J 5 bases; nucleotides not matched to a gene: 8. The length of the CDR3 is 16 residues. CDR3 sequence: CASSNRDRGQGDTQYF. The CDR3, as DNA: TGTGCCAGCAGCAACCGGGACAGGGGGCAAGGAGATACGCAGTATTTT.

This clone has just a few counts. The rearrangement joins TRBV5-1 to TRBJ1-2, with TRBD1 matching 12 bases. CDR1 and CDR2 from the germline V gene are SGHRS and YFSETQ. Germline trimming cut 5 bases from V and 2 bases from J; bases unmatched to any gene: 4. This CDR3 is built from 15 residues. The CDR3 protein is CASRTGTGGNYGYTF. Here the CDR3 DNA reads TGCGCCAGCAGAACCGGGACAGGGGGCAACTATGGCTACACCTTC.

With respect to this clone: This sample also contains other DNA sequences that code for the same CDR3. The V and J genes are TRBV12-3 or TRBV12-4 and TRBJ1-2, with no clear D. Trimming stripped 6 bases from V and 4 bases from J, with 12 bases between. This CDR3 is built from 13 residues. The CDR3 DNA follows: TGTGCCAGCAGCCTAGACCGAAGCTATGGCTACACCTTC. Protein sequence: CASSLDRSYGYTF.

The chain combines TRBV15 with TRBJ1-2; TRBD1 aligns across 8 bases. The CDR3 contains 16 residues. The J segment lost 8 bases and the V segment lost 0 bases, leaving 11 bases of the junction unmatched. The V gene's germline CDR1 is LNHNV and CDR2 YYDKDF (reference sequence). CDR3 bases: TGTGCCACCAGCAGAGATGCAGTAACAGGGGGAGACGGCTACACCTTC. Its protein is CATSRDAVTGGDGYTF.

The CDR3 loop is CASSALGDTQYF. CDR3 nucleotide sequence: TGCGCCAGCAGCGCACTAGGAGATACGCAGTATTTT. The V gene is TRBV5-1, the J gene TRBJ2-3; D is possibly TRBD2 (5 bases). The length of the CDR3 is 12 residues. Germline loops: CDR1 SGHRS, CDR2 YFSETQ. V was trimmed by 4 bases and J by 5 bases, leaving 8 bases between them.

The chain carries TRBV27 and TRBJ1-2, with D possibly TRBD1 on 5 matching bases. This CDR3 is 15 amino acids long. Germline CDR1 and CDR2: MNHEY and SMNVEV (reference sequence). V shed 3 bases and J shed 4 bases, with 15 bases lying between them. The CDR3, as DNA: TGTGCCAGCAGTTTTACTGGGGCCCAAACCTATGGCTACACCTTC. Translating it yields CASSFTGAQTYGYTF.

This chain joins TRBV5-1 and TRBJ2-4; 7 nucleotides match TRBD2. The CDR3 runs 14 residues. Germline values: CDR1 SGHRS, CDR2 YFSETQ. With V trimmed by 6 bases and J by 2 bases, 5 bases remained unmatched. CDR3 sequence (DNA): TGCGCCAGCACGCCCGGGACTACCAAAAACATTCAGTACTTC. Amino acid sequence: CASTPGTTKNIQYF.

This clone appeared a single time. The V and J genes are TRBV15 and TRBJ1-4; 8 bases line up with TRBD1. The junction had 9 bases not matched to a gene; V was cut back by 1 base and J by 8 bases. This CDR3 comprises 16 residues. Per the germline V gene, CDR1 is LNHNV and CDR2 is YYDKDF (reference sequence). DNA of the CDR3: TGTGCCACCAGCAGAGTGGTAGGGCAGGGGGCGGAAAAACTGTTTTTT. Encoded protein: CATSRVVGQGAEKLFF.

This chain joins TRBV28 and TRBJ1-2; a possible D gene is TRBD1 (6 bases). Germline CDR1 is MDHEN and CDR2 is SYDVKM. The length of the CDR3 is 16 residues. Trimming took 6 bases from V and 0 from J, leaving 17 bases between them. The CDR3 reads CASRPGHRPPNYGYTF. DNA for the CDR3: TGTGCCAGCAGGCCGGGACACAGACCACCTAACTATGGCTACACCTTC.

This chain connects TRBV7-8 to TRBJ2-5, with 11 bases aligning to TRBD1. The CDR3 runs to 15 residues. Germline values: CDR1 SGHVS, CDR2 FQNEAQ. Germline trimming cut 4 bases from V and 2 bases from J; bases unmatched to any gene: 3. Here the CDR3 DNA reads TGTGCCAGCAGCTCAGGACAGGGGGCTCAAGAGACCCAGTACTTC. Protein: CASSSGQGAQETQYF.

The V call is TRBV19, the J call TRBJ1-3; D unclear. Germline CDR1 LNHDA, CDR2 SQIVND (reference sequence). V lost 3 bases to trimming and J lost 4 bases, with 13 bases between them. The CDR3 extends over 15 amino acids. CDR3 DNA sequence: TGTGCCAGTAGTATGACGCCGGGTTCAGGAAACACCATATATTTT. It translates to CASSMTPGSGNTIYF.

The V call is TRBV6-2 or TRBV6-3, the J call TRBJ2-1, with TRBD2 matching 13 bases. V was pared by 5 bases and J by 7 bases, with 11 bases of the junction left unmatched. The CDR3 length is 17 residues. Germline CDR1 MNHEY, CDR2 SVGEGT. The CDR3, as DNA: TGTGCCAGCAGTAAGCCCCAACTAGCGGGAGGGAGGAATGAGCAGTTCTTC. This sequence encodes CASSKPQLAGGRNEQFF.

This rearrangement joins TRBV6-5 to TRBJ1-3; the D gene is possibly TRBD1 (5 bases). Looked up from germline, CDR1 is MNHEY and CDR2 is SVGAGI. The CDR3 covers 15 residues. Trimming stripped 5 bases from V and 4 bases from J, with 15 bases between. CDR3 nucleotides: TGTGCCAGCAGTCGCCAGGGAATGGGAGGAAACACCATATATTTT. Residues: CASSRQGMGGNTIYF.

The chain is built from TRBV7-9 and TRBJ1-2, with D unclear. Germline V gene sequence: CDR1 SEHNR, CDR2 FQNEAQ (reference sequence). This CDR3 spans 15 amino acids. The V end was cut by 1 base, the J end by 6 bases, with 15 bases between. CDR3 region: CASSLGWTGADGYTF. The CDR3 DNA reads as TGTGCCAGCAGCTTAGGATGGACTGGAGCGGATGGCTACACCTTC.

This sequence joins TRBV3-1 (or the pseudogene TRBV3-2) and TRBJ2-3, with D unclear. V lost 0 bases and J lost 0, with 13 bases in between. CDR1 LGHDT and CDR2 YNNKEL come from the germline V gene (reference sequence). The CDR3 is made up of 17 amino acids. The CDR3 nucleotides are TGTGCCAGCAGCCAAGATGGGTTTCAGACTAGCACAGATACGCAGTATTTT. Translating it yields CASSQDGFQTSTDTQYF.

This clone has only one observation. This sequence joins TRBV9 and TRBJ2-5; tentative D call: TRBD1 (5 bases). Germline V CDR1 and CDR2: SGDLS, YYNGEE. This CDR3 has 15 amino acids. V was clipped by 3 bases and J by 7 bases, with 19 bases between them. CDR3 amino acids: CASSAIPGREGTQYF. As DNA, the CDR3 is TGTGCCAGCAGCGCTATCCCGGGCAGGGAAGGGACCCAGTACTTC.

This chain connects TRBV27 to TRBJ1-5, with TRBD1 identical over 9 bases. V trimming: 3 bases; J trimming: 5 bases; junction bases outside the gene matches: 5. This CDR3 spans 15 amino acids. From germline, CDR1 is MNHEY and CDR2 SMNVEV (reference sequence). CDR3 in amino acids: CASSLMGQGDQPQHF. The CDR3 DNA reads TGTGCCAGCAGTTTGATGGGACAGGGTGATCAGCCCCAGCATTTT.

The chain uses TRBV15 and TRBJ1-2; D not resolved. This CDR3 comprises 13 residues. Germline CDR1 is LNHNV and CDR2 is YYDKDF (reference sequence). V was trimmed by 2 bases and J by 6 bases, leaving 10 bases between them. CDR3 coding DNA: TGTGCCACCAGCAGACCGACCCAGGATGGCTACACCTTC. Translation: CATSRPTQDGYTF.

The CDR3 sequence: CASSAPGTVFF. CDR3 coding DNA: TGTGCCAGTAGTGCACCCGGGACAGTATTCTTC. The chain has TRBV19 and TRBJ2-1, with 7 bases aligning to TRBD1. V dropped 5 bases and J dropped 16; count of bases not matched to a gene: 8. The CDR3 runs to 11 residues. Germline lookup yields CDR1 LNHDA and CDR2 SQIVND (reference sequence).

The J gene is TRBJ2-1, the V gene TRBV12-5; TRBD2 matches 13 bases. Looked up from germline, CDR1 is LGHNT and CDR2 is FRNRAP. V lost 8 bases to trimming and J lost 7 bases; unmatched junction nucleotides: 11. The CDR3 has 16 amino acids. This CDR3 is CASSQGWTSGRNEQFF. CDR3 DNA sequence: TGTGCTAGTTCCCAAGGCTGGACTAGCGGGAGAAATGAGCAGTTCTTC.